Sequencing of this T cell receptor (beta chain) was carried out in a study of cytomegalovirus exposure and HLA in healthy donors (TCRdb year 2017). Regarding the study in general: According to a later analysis, the 120 validation repertoires were produced on the same platform as the roughly 720 repertoires of the first cohort. To predict cytomegalovirus infection status, the study brought together high-throughput TCR immunosequencing, statistical association of individual TCRs with disease status, and machine learning. The aim of the study was to test whether cataloging public T cell receptors could identify signatures of past pathogen exposure. Along with the approximately 600-subject first cohort, a separate validation cohort of more than 90 different subjects was used.

Libraries came from the immunoSEQ multiplex PCR assay. For the original study's pipeline: A statistical classification framework was built to diagnose cytomegalovirus status from the catalog of TCR beta chain sequences. TCRdb provides this immuneACCESS table in a form limited to in-frame rearrangements. Some clones are lacking; in checked studies, under half of them reflect an unresolved V gene, and why the rest are absent is not known. That table furnishes V, J and clone size, whereas the DNA furnished D and trimming. The sample contains approximately 230,000 clones, approximately 84% of them found a single time. Together, the top ten hold about 12% of the sample. The paper as a whole reports these results and caveats: Across donors, most TCR sequences were observed very rarely, whereas some public TCRs were present in many individuals. The classifier was reported to diagnose cytomegalovirus status with high specificity and sensitivity in both the original cohort and the validation cohort. All 120 or so repertoires were used to score co-occurrence in the validation cohort in a later analysis, because that analysis had no HLA typing for the cohort. The authors suggested that the approach could potentially be generalized to other disease states and immunological phenotypes. A few of the identified cytomegalovirus-associated TCR beta chains were confirmed in vitro to be specific for cytomegalovirus antigens. In the study, 150 to 200 TCR beta chains were listed as associated with cytomegalovirus. Subsequent analysis determined that TCRs grouped into clusters in the first cohort also showed a tendency toward co-occurrence across the roughly 120 validation repertoires, and 94% of cluster scores exceeded 0.

The donors belonged to the validation cohort of 90 to 150 subjects, which was separate from the roughly 670-subject first cohort. Comments on this clone: The antigen this receptor binds is unknown. Base qualities were left out, and no much larger clone turns up one base away.

V lost 6 bases and J lost 7 bases; the stretch between them is 18 bases long. The germline V gene provides CDR1 SQVTM and CDR2 ANQGSEA. The CDR3 contains 13 residues, cysteine and phenylalanine counted. Only the CDR3 part of the read is kept: 39 bases, read in frame from the first base. The chain uses TRBV29-1 and TRBJ1-2; TRBD1 might be the D gene, on 6 matching bases. Sequenced material: PBMCs. The TCR originated in a man younger than 35 in good health and CMV-seropositive. The DNA sequence reads TGCAGCGTGGTCGGGGGGCGCTTCCGTGGCTACACCTTC. Its product reads: CSVVGGRFRGYTF.